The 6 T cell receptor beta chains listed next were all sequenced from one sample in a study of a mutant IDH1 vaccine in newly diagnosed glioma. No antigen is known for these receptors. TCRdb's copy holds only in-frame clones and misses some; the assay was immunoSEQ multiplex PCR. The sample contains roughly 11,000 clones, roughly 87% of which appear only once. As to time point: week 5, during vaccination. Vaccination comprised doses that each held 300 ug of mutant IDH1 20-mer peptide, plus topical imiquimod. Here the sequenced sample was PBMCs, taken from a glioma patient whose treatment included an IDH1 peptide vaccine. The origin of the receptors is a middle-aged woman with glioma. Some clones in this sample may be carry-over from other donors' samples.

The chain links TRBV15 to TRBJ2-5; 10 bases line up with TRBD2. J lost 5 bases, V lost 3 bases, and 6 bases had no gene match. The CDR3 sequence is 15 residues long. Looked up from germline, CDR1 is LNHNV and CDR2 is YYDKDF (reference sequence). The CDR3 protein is CATSRSGGAGETQYF. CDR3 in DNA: TGTGCCACCAGCAGGAGCGGGGGGGCCGGGGAGACCCAGTACTTC.

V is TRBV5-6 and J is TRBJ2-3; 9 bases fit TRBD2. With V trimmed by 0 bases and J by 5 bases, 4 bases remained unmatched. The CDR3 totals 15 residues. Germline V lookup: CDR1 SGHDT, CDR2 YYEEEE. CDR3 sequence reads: CASSLVLAGIDTQYF. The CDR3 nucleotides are TGTGCCAGCAGCTTGGTGCTAGCGGGGATAGATACGCAGTATTTT.

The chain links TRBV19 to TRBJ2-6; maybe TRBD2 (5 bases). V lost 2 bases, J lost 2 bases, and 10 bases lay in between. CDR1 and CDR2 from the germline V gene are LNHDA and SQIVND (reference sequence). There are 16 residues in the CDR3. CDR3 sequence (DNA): TGTGCCAGTAGTATATCTGAGGGTACTGGGGCCAACGTCCTGACTTTC. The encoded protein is CASSISEGTGANVLTF.

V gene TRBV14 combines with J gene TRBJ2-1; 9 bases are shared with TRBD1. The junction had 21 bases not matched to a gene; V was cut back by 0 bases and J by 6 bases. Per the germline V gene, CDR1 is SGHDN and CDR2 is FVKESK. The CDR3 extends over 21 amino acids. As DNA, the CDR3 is TGTGCCAGCAGCCAAGAGAGTTGGGGACAGGGTTTTTTCGTCGACTTCAATGAGCAGTTCTTC. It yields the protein CASSQESWGQGFFVDFNEQFF. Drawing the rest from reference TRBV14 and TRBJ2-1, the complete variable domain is EAGVTQFPSHSVIEKGQTVTLRCDPISGHDNLYWYRRVMGKEIKFLLHFVKESKQDESGMPNNRFLAERTGGTYSTLKVQPAELEDSGVYFCASSQESWGQGFFVDFNEQFFGPGTRLTVL.

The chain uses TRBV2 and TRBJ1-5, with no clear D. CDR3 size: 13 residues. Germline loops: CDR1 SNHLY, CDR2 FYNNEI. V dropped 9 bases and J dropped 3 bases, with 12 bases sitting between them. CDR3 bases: TGTGCCAGTGTAAGGGAAATCAATCAGCCCCAGCATTTT. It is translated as CASVREINQPQHF.

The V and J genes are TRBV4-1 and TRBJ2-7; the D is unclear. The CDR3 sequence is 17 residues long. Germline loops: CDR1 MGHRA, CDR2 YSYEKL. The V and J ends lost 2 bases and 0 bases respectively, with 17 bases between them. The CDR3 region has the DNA TGCGCCAGCAGCCAACCCCACACGGATGGAATCTCCTACGAGCAGTACTTC. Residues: CASSQPHTDGISYEQYF.